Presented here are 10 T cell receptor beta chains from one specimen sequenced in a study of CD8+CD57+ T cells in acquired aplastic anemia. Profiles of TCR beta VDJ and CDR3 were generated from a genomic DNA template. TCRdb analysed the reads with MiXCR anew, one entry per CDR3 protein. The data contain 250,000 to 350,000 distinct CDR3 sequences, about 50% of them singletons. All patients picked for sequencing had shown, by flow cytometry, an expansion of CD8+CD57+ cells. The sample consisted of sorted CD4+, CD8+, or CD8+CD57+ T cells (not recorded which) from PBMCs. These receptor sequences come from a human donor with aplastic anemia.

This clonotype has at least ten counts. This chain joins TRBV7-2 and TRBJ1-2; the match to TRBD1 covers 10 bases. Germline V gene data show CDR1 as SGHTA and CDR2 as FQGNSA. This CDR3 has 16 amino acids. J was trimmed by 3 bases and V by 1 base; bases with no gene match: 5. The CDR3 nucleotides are TGTGCCAGCAGCTTAGGGGGACAGGGGACCTACTATGGCTACACCTTC. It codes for CASSLGGQGTYYGYTF.

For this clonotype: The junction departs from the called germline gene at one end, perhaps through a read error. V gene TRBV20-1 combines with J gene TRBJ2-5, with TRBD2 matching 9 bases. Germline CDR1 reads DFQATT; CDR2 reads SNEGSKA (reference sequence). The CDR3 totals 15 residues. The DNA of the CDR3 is TGCAGTGCCAGAGATTCTAGCGGGGTTCAAGAGACCCGGTACTTC. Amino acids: CSARDSSGVQETRYF.

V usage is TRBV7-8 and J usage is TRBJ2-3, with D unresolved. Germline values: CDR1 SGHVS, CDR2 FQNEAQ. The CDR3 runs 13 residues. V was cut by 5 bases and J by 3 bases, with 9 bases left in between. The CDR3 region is CASSEGLTDTQYF. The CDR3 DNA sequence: TGTGCCAGCAGCGAAGGTCTGACAGATACGCAGTATTTT.

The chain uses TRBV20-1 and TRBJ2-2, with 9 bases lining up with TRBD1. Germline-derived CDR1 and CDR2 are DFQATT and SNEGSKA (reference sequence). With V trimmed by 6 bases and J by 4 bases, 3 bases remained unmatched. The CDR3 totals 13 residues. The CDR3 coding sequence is TGCAGTGCACCGGACAGGGGCACCGGGGAGCTGTTTTTT. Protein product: CSAPDRGTGELFF.

CDR3 nucleotide sequence: TGTGCCATCAGTGACGGGACAGGGGGTTGGGAGCAGTACTTC. It specifies CAISDGTGGWEQYF. The V call is TRBV10-3, the J call TRBJ2-7; the match to TRBD1 covers 11 bases. V lost 3 bases to trimming and J lost 7 bases; unmatched junction nucleotides: 5. The CDR3 extends over 14 amino acids. Germline V lookup: CDR1 ENHRY, CDR2 SYGVKD.

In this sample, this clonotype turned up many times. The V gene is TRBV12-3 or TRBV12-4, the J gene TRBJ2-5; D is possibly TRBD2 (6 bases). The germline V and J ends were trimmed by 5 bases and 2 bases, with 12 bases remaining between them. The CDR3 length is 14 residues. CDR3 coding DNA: TGTGCCAGCAGTCCCGGGGACTTTCAAGAGACCCAGTACTTC. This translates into CASSPGDFQETQYF.

Written as DNA, the CDR3 is TGCAGCGCGGGACAGGTGAACACTGAAGCTTTCTTT. Its translation is CSAGQVNTEAFF. This chain links TRBV29-1 with TRBJ1-1; the match to TRBD1 covers 8 bases. CDR1 is SQVTM and CDR2 is ANQGSEA in the germline V gene. V lost 7 bases to trimming and J lost 0 bases; unmatched junction nucleotides: 1. CDR3 size: 12 residues.

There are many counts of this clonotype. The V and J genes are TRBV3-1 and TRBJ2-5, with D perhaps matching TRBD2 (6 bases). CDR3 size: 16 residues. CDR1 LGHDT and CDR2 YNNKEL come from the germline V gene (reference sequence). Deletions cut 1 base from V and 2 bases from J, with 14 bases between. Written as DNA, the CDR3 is TGTGCCAGCAGCCAAGGGAACGGGGGACCGCAAGAGACCCAGTACTTC. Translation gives CASSQGNGGPQETQYF.

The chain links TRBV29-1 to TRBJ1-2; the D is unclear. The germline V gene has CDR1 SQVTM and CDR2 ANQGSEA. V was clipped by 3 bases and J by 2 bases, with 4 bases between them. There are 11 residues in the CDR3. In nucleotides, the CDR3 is TGCAGCGTTGAGCTCAACTATGGCTACACCTTC. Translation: CSVELNYGYTF.

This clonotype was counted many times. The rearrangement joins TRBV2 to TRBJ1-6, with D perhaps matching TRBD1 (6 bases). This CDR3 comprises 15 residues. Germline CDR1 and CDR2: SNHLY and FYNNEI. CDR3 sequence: CACRSKGQQNSPLHF. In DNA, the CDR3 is TGTGCTTGTAGATCGAAAGGACAGCAGAATTCACCCCTCCACTTT. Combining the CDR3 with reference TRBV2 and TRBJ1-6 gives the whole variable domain EPEVTQTPSHQVTQMGQEVILRCVPISNHLYFYWYRQILGQKVEFLVSFYNNEISEKSEIFDDQFSVERPDGSNFTLKIRSTKLEDSAMYFCACRSKGQQNSPLHFGNGTRLTVT.